The 25 T cell receptor beta chains given below trace back to one sample, sequenced in a study of Graves' ophthalmopathy and Graves' hyperthyroidism. The authors amplified TCR beta CDR3 regions from RNA transcripts. The first round was an RT-PCR with HTBI primers, and the second round was a multiplex PCR. TCRdb passed the multiplex PCR reads through MiXCR, listing each CDR3 protein once. Altogether over a million distinct CDR3 sequences are present, less than 45% being singletons, with the ten largest covering over 8.5%. Sequencing input: peripheral blood or thyroid tissue (not recorded which). The receptor source for this set is an adult man with Graves' hyperthyroidism.

This clonotype was detected many times. This chain joins TRBV15 and TRBJ2-5; D is possibly TRBD2 (6 bases). The CDR3 extends over 16 amino acids. V gave up 3 bases and J gave up 1 base, with 15 bases separating them. CDR1 and CDR2 from the germline V gene are LNHNV and YYDKDF (reference sequence). The CDR3 region has the DNA TGTGCCACCAGCAGGAGGAGGGCGGAACCCCAAGAGACCCAGTACTTC. Encoded protein: CATSRRRAEPQETQYF.

This clonotype was picked up many times. The chain joins TRBV7-3 to TRBJ1-1, with TRBD1 as a possible D gene (6 bases). The CDR3 spans 15 residues. Deletions cut 1 base from V and 5 bases from J, with 14 bases between. CDR1 SGHTA and CDR2 FQGTGA come from the germline V gene. The CDR3 loop reads CASSLSSTGRTEAFF. CDR3 in DNA: TGTGCCAGCAGCTTAAGTTCAACAGGGCGGACTGAAGCTTTCTTT.

Note on this clonotype: The conserved closing phenylalanine or tryptophan is absent in this CDR3, likely reflecting a read error. This chain uses TRBV7-2 with TRBJ1-1; the match to TRBD1 covers 8 bases. CDR3 size: 17 residues. Per the germline V gene, CDR1 is SGHTA and CDR2 is FQGNSA. The CDR3 DNA reads as TGCGCCAGCAGCCAAGATCTGAGGACAGGGATGAACACTGAAGCTTTCCTT. Amino acid sequence: CASSQDLRTGMNTEAFL.

This clonotype was found a few times. The V gene is TRBV4-3, the J gene TRBJ2-7; D not resolved. CDR1 is LGHNA, CDR2 YSLEER, per germline. CDR3 length: 16 amino acids. Trimming took off 0 bases at V and 0 bases at J, with 12 bases between the two ends. The CDR3 nucleotides are TGCGCCAGCAGCCAAGAACCAGGCAGGAGCTCCTACGAGCAGTACTTC. This sequence encodes CASSQEPGRSSYEQYF.

The chain carries TRBV20-1 and TRBJ1-4, with D hard to call. Germline V gives CDR1 DFQATT, CDR2 SNEGSKA (reference sequence). This CDR3 has 13 amino acids. The V end lost 6 bases, the J end lost 7 bases, and 15 bases lay between the germline ends. This chain's CDR3 is CSASFLTTEKLFF. The CDR3 DNA follows: TGCAGTGCCTCCTTCCTTACGACTGAAAAACTGTTTTTT.

In this sample, this clonotype turned up many times. The germline gene is not matched at one end of the junction; a read error may be the cause. V gene TRBV7-9 combines with J gene TRBJ1-2, with D perhaps matching TRBD1 (5 bases). The germline CDR1 and CDR2 sequences are SEHNR and FQNEAQ (reference sequence). The CDR3 is made up of 13 amino acids. The CDR3 bases are TGTGCCAGCAGCCCCGTCCGACAGAGACTACCTTCCTTC. As protein: CASSPVRQRLPSF.

The chain combines TRBV15 with TRBJ1-1, with D perhaps matching TRBD1 (5 bases). V lost 1 base to trimming and J lost 1 base, with 10 bases between them. The CDR3 totals 15 residues. CDR1 and CDR2 (germline): LNHNV, YYDKDF (reference sequence). CDR3 DNA sequence: TGTGCCACCAGCAGAGGGGTAGGGACGAACACTGAAGCTTTCTTT. It encodes CATSRGVGTNTEAFF. Full variable domain (missing parts from reference TRBV15 and TRBJ1-1): DAMVIQNPRYQVTQFGKPVTLSCSQTLNHNVMYWYQQKSSQAPKLLFHYYDKDFNNEADTPDNFQSRRPNTSFCFLDIRSPGLGDTAMYLCATSRGVGTNTEAFFGQGTRLTVV.

This clonotype has just a few counts. For the CDR3, the DNA is TGTGCCAGTAGTACCCCCGGCCTAGGACAGCCCCAGCATTTT. Translation gives CASSTPGLGQPQHF. V usage is TRBV19 and J usage is TRBJ1-5, with no clear D. Germline V gives CDR1 LNHDA, CDR2 SQIVND (reference sequence). The ends were cut back, 4 bases at V and 7 bases at J, with 14 bases in the middle. This CDR3 is 14 amino acids long.

This clonotype has at least ten counts. The chain recombines TRBV5-1 with TRBJ2-7; D perhaps matches TRBD2 (6 bases). Trimming took 3 bases from V and 3 from J, leaving 13 bases between them. This CDR3 contains 14 residues. Germline values: CDR1 SGHRS, CDR2 YFSETQ. CDR3 sequence (DNA): TGCGCCAGCAGCTCGCCGGGACTCCTCTACGAGCAGTACTTC. This sequence encodes CASSSPGLLYEQYF.

The V gene is TRBV7-8, the J gene TRBJ2-7; TRBD1 matches 11 bases. Losses at the gene ends were 3 bases for V and 6 bases for J; bases not matched to a gene: 1. The V gene's germline CDR1 is SGHVS and CDR2 FQNEAQ. The CDR3 contains 13 residues. The CDR3 reads CASSFGQGAEQYF. The CDR3 DNA follows: TGTGCCAGCAGCTTTGGACAGGGGGCCGAGCAGTACTTC.

The chain joins TRBV15 to TRBJ2-7; a weak D match, TRBD1 (6 bases). Between the trimmed V and J ends, which lost 3 bases and 0 bases, there was a span of 15 bases. Germline CDR1 and CDR2: LNHNV and YYDKDF (reference sequence). This CDR3 spans 16 amino acids. The CDR3 loop is CATSSPRQASSYEQYF. CDR3 DNA: TGTGCCACCAGCAGCCCTCGACAGGCCAGCTCCTACGAGCAGTACTTC.

In this sample, this clonotype turned up once. This chain links TRBV2 with TRBJ2-3; no firm D call. V was clipped by 5 bases and J by 6 bases, with 9 bases between them. The CDR3 contains 12 residues. Germline CDR1 and CDR2: SNHLY and FYNNEI. The CDR3 sequence is CASSYSYDTQYF. CDR3 DNA sequence: TGTGCCAGCAGTTACAGTTACGATACGCAGTATTTT.

The gene calls are TRBV7-9 and TRBJ1-5; 8 bases line up with TRBD1. Trimming at V came to 5 bases and at J to 10 bases, leaving 16 bases not matched to a gene. CDR3 length: 16 residues. The germline V gene encodes CDR1 SEHNR and CDR2 FQNEAQ (reference sequence). DNA of the CDR3: TGTGCCAGCAGCCGCAGGACAGGGCCCCGGGTCTTACCCCAGCATTTT. It codes for CASSRRTGPRVLPQHF.

The V and J genes are TRBV25-1 and TRBJ2-7; 8 nucleotides align to TRBD2. This CDR3 is 13 amino acids long. Unmatched junction bases numbered 4, after V lost 7 bases and J lost 2 bases. CDR1 and CDR2 from the germline V gene are MGHDK and SYGVNS. CDR3 coding DNA: TGTGCCAGCAAACCGGGACTAGCCTACGAGCAGTACTTC. Translation: CASKPGLAYEQYF.

This clonotype was observed a handful of times. The V call is TRBV29-1, the J call TRBJ1-4; no firm D call. This CDR3 has 12 amino acids. Trimming shortened V by 4 bases and J by 2 bases, and 5 bases separated the two germline ends. Germline lookup yields CDR1 SQVTM and CDR2 ANQGSEA. This CDR3 reads CSVGGTNEKLFF. The CDR3 DNA is TGCAGCGTTGGTGGGACTAATGAAAAACTGTTTTTT.

Comment on this clonotype: A read error is possible here, since a much larger clone lies one base away. This sequence joins TRBV12-3 or TRBV12-4 and TRBJ2-5, with 7 bases identical to TRBD2. The ends lost 5 bases at V and 2 bases at J; junction bases unmatched: 8. This CDR3 has 15 amino acids. The CDR3 bases are TGTGCCAGCAGTCCCGTGACTAGCAGACAAGAGACCCAGTACTTC. It encodes CASSPVTSRQETQYF.

The chain recombines TRBV24-1 with TRBJ1-5; no clear D gene. Trimming stripped 9 bases from V and 11 bases from J, with 13 bases between. The CDR3 extends over 11 amino acids. CDR1 and CDR2 (germline): KGHDR, SFDVKD. The CDR3 loop reads CATGQSETQHF. Written as DNA, the CDR3 is TGTGCCACCGGGCAGTCGGAGACCCAGCATTTT.

This clonotype has only a few counts. The J gene is TRBJ2-7, the V gene TRBV6-2 or TRBV6-3, with D possibly matching TRBD1 (6 bases). Germline CDR1 and CDR2: MNHEY and SVGEGT. V shed 5 bases and J shed 3 bases, with 14 bases lying between them. The CDR3 extends over 14 amino acids. The DNA of the CDR3 is TGTGCCAGCAGTCGCGCCGGGACAAACTACGAGCAGTACTTC. Amino acid sequence: CASSRAGTNYEQYF.

This clonotype was seen at least ten times. The V and J genes are TRBV10-3 and TRBJ1-5; D is unclear. V shed 8 bases and J shed 0 bases, with 5 bases lying between them. CDR1 and CDR2 (germline): ENHRY, SYGVKD. This CDR3 is built from 12 residues. CDR3 amino acids: CAIGSSNQPQHF. The CDR3 nucleotides are TGTGCCATCGGCAGTAGCAATCAGCCCCAGCATTTT.

This clonotype has at least ten counts. V and J are TRBV14 and TRBJ2-5; D is unresolved. Looked up from germline, CDR1 is SGHDN and CDR2 is FVKESK. This CDR3 has 15 amino acids. V was trimmed by 1 base and J by 3 bases, leaving 12 bases between them. Here the CDR3 DNA reads TGTGCCAGCAGCCAAGGATTCCGGCAGGAAGAGACCCAGTACTTC. It yields the protein CASSQGFRQEETQYF.

In its sample, this clonotype was seen a few times. The gene calls are TRBV6-2 or TRBV6-3 and TRBJ2-7; D might be TRBD2 (6 bases). This CDR3 spans 13 amino acids. The germline V gene encodes CDR1 MNHEY and CDR2 SVGEGT. The ends were cut back, 6 bases at V and 4 bases at J, with 13 bases in the middle. CDR3 bases: TGTGCCAGCAGCCTTCGGGAGTTTTACGAGCAGTACTTC. It is translated as CASSLREFYEQYF.

CDR3 loop: CASSASSPGGANEKLFF. CDR3 coding DNA: TGTGCCAGCAGCGCCAGCAGCCCAGGAGGGGCTAATGAAAAACTGTTTTTT. V is TRBV7-8 and J is TRBJ1-4, with TRBD1 as a possible D gene (5 bases). Trimming shortened V by 5 bases and J by 3 bases, and 19 bases separated the two germline ends. In germline, CDR1 is SGHVS, CDR2 FQNEAQ. The length of the CDR3 is 17 residues.

The chain links TRBV2 to TRBJ1-4; D is unresolved. Germline CDR1 and CDR2: SNHLY and FYNNEI. Between the trimmed V and J ends, which lost 9 bases and 7 bases, there was a span of 15 bases. The length of the CDR3 is 13 residues. The CDR3 sequence: CASHRMRGEKLFF. The CDR3 DNA reads TGTGCCAGTCATCGAATGCGGGGTGAAAAACTGTTTTTT.

V gene TRBV20-1 combines with J gene TRBJ2-7, with TRBD2 matching 14 bases. With 5 bases clipped from V and 11 bases from J, the junction kept 14 bases outside the gene matches. The CDR3 runs 15 residues. Germline lookup yields CDR1 DFQATT and CDR2 SNEGSKA (reference sequence). The CDR3 DNA is TGCAGTGCTCCCCGAGGACTAGCGGGAGGAGGAGGGGAGTACTTC. Protein product: CSAPRGLAGGGGEYF.

This clonotype was seen more than once but under ten times. The CDR3 DNA reads as TGTGCCAGTAGCGACTTTATCAACTATGGCTACACCTTC. It specifies CASSDFINYGYTF. The rearrangement uses TRBV19 and TRBJ1-2; no definite D call. CDR1 LNHDA and CDR2 SQIVND come from the germline V gene (reference sequence). V lost 6 bases and J lost 2, with 10 bases in between. This CDR3 spans 13 amino acids.